This T cell receptor (beta chain) was identified in a study of CD8+CD57+ T cells in acquired aplastic anemia. In the study overall: The sorted CD4+ and CD8+ cells yielded an average around 3.2 ug of DNA.

Worth noting for this clonotype: Its target is not known.

Investigators profiled TCR beta VDJ and CDR3 from genomic DNA template. One entry per CDR3 protein, called by TCRdb with MiXCR from the reads. In the table there are fewer than 250,000 distinct CDR3 sequences, more than 45% of which are singletons. Overall study results and limits: The CD8+ Simpson's diversity of patients and controls was not significantly different.

CDR3 length equals 13 residues. Germline-derived CDR1 and CDR2 are SQVTM and ANQGSEA. V lost 8 bases and J lost 4, with 18 bases in between. Previously, flow cytometry had revealed CD8+CD57+ cell expansion in the patients chosen for sequencing. The sequence was obtained from a human donor with aplastic anemia. The chain employs TRBV29-1 and TRBJ2-7; D is perhaps TRBD1 (6 bases). Specimen: sorted CD4+, CD8+, or CD8+CD57+ T cells (not recorded which) from PBMCs. CDR3 in amino acids: CSKGTGQRYEQYF. CDR3 DNA sequence: TGCAGCAAGGGGACCGGACAGAGGTACGAGCAGTACTTC.